Listed here is a single TCR beta chain. This clone has more than one count but fewer than ten. Its antigen is not yet known. Base qualities are not at hand, and no much larger clone is one base apart. In total, roughly 710 healthy bone marrow donors made up the cohort. Cohort members were all nominally healthy when sampled, although unrecorded immune exposures were likely present. The donor tested CMV seropositive and was one of the 289 seropositive cohort members. Every donor gave a peripheral blood sample, and the peripheral blood mononuclear cells from that sample were used for TCR beta sequencing. Genomic DNA extraction from the blood cell samples was performed with the Qiagen DNeasy Blood Extraction Kit. The data are from a study of cytomegalovirus exposure and HLA in healthy donors (dated by TCRdb to about 2017). At the level of the whole study: An earlier analysis of some 620 of the donors reported 250 to 300 Gb of sequence data and about 120 million unique TCR beta sequences obtained from approximately 180 million T cells. An early release covering over 500 HLA-typed donors comprised 250 to 350 gigabases of sequencing data and about 90 million unique TCR sequences. Of the roughly 400 genotyped donors, 80% to 90% were placed in the genetic ancestry cluster associated with self-reported Caucasian donors. The study was designed to test whether signatures of past pathogen exposure could be identified by cataloging public T cell receptors. The study used immunosequencing to profile the T cell repertoires of 666 subjects and linked those repertoires to cytomegalovirus serostatus. In addition to the first cohort of about 650 subjects, a separate validation cohort of approximately 130 different subjects was used. High-throughput TCR immunosequencing, statistical association of individual TCRs with disease status, and machine learning were combined to predict cytomegalovirus infection status. A later analysis re-analyzed previously published TCR beta repertoires from about 730 donors and added high-resolution HLA genotyping to study TCR occurrence patterns. Rather than using new phenotypic data, the later analysis identified candidate immune exposures from TCR beta sequences and from how often those sequences occurred across donors. In an earlier analysis of 587 of the donors, high-throughput TCR beta sequencing was used to judge whether each TCR beta V gene segment behaved as functional or pseudogenic. Donor age, sex, ethnicity and CMV serostatus were compiled alongside the repertoire data. A later genetic analysis took genome-wide SNP genotypes for about 55% of the roughly 700 donors and used that subset as a discovery cohort. Every repertoire in the discovery cohort had been generated on one and the same sequencing platform. HLA typing included class I and class II loci at four-digit resolution. Typing coverage varied by locus: roughly 629-630 donors for A, B, C, DRB1 and DQB1; 522 for DQA1; about 600 for DPA1; around 450 for DPB1. About five DR-DQ haplotypes were treated as single units for association and clustering because of strong linkage in the cohort. On average, over 200,000 unique TCR beta nucleotide sequences were sequenced per donor among roughly 430 genotyped donors of the cohort, with 15% to 20% of those sequences being non-productive. Overall study results and their limits: The only immune exposure information available for the cohort was CMV serostatus. According to a later genetic analysis, donors in an Asian-associated ancestry cluster had fewer N-insertions in productive TCRs than the approximately 650-donor mean. In an earlier analysis of approximately 600 of the donors, most TCR beta V segments were observed in productive rearrangements about 87% or about 30% of the time, broadly matching IMGT annotations. It was suggested by the authors that the approach could potentially be generalized to other disease states and immunological phenotypes. Most CMV-associated TCR beta chains appeared to be HLA-restricted in a later analysis, and the HLA associations seemed to be driven largely by CMV exposure. A total of 164 TCR beta chains were listed by the study as associated with cytomegalovirus. V-gene and J-gene trimming of TCR beta chains was associated with a missense DCLRE1C variant in a later genetic analysis, and the association was replicated in an independent cohort. A group of highly shared sequence variants was considered likely to be a technical artifact of the sequencing pipeline. A further reported finding was that TCR beta sequences accurately predicted the HLA-A and HLA-B alleles for most subjects in the first cohort. The earlier analysis of approximately 590 of the donors excluded 15 to 20 rarely observed V segments, including chromosome 9 orphons, because counts were too low. Compared with equally common non-associated chains, HLA-associated TCR beta chains in a later analysis were more clonally expanded and had lower generation probabilities. Linkage disequilibrium might explain the correlated functional status among segregating V segments, but an unknown experimental factor could not be excluded. Strong co-occurrence of HLA alleles, especially DR and DQ, made assigning TCR associations to individual alleles difficult. The cohort was sequenced for TCR beta chains only, and without alpha or paired-chain data the features that could be detected were limited. While some public TCRs were present in many individuals, most TCR sequences turned up only very rarely across donors. Because HLA typing was unavailable for some donors at each locus, only the typed subset was used in association tests. In vitro tests confirmed that a few of the cytomegalovirus-associated TCR beta chains recognize cytomegalovirus antigens. Sequencing depth was assumed to be roughly uniform across donors in the presence/absence analyses, though that assumption may not hold. At a false discovery rate of 0.05, a later analysis linked around 17,000 TCR beta sequences to specific HLA alleles. According to a later analysis, parvovirus B19, influenza, CMV and Epstein-Barr virus appeared linked to several top co-occurrence clusters. In both the original and validation cohorts, the classifier was reported to diagnose cytomegalovirus status with high specificity and sensitivity. In a later analysis, the rate of TCR association differed among HLA loci, with DRB1 alleles having the most associated TCRs and HLA-C alleles having the fewest.

The receptor library was made with the immunoSEQ multiplex PCR assay. A mixture of 60 forward primers for TCR Vbeta segments and 13 reverse primers for TCR Jbeta segments was used in the multiplex PCR. The CDR3 region of rearranged TCR beta genes was amplified from genomic DNA with a multiplex PCR assay. The amplified TCR beta libraries were sequenced on the Illumina HiSeq System as 87-base-pair reads. As for how the authors treated the data: A later analysis counted tens of millions of unique TCR beta chains across the 640 or so repertoires, and around 9.9 million of these chains were shared by at least two donors. A nearest-neighbor algorithm error-corrected the raw reads and collapsed the reads into unique sequences, merging closely related sequences to remove PCR and sequencing errors. CDR3 sequences were aligned to IMGT reference sequences to assign V, D and J gene segments. For a sequence to be retained, a match of at least six nucleotides was required to both a V gene segment and a J gene segment. Rearrangements were called productive when the CDR3 lacked stop codons and stayed in frame with V and J; all others were non-productive. CDR3 was defined according to IMGT convention as the region running from the second conserved V-encoded cysteine to the conserved J-encoded phenylalanine. Sequences without an unambiguous match to a single V gene segment were excluded from the earlier analysis of approximately 600 of the donors. An earlier analysis of roughly 590 of the donors called V segments functional above 56.7% productive rearrangements and segregating when the between-donor standard deviation exceeded 5%. A statistical classification framework was developed to diagnose cytomegalovirus status using the catalog of TCR beta chain sequences. V and J gene assignment, in a later analysis, came from comparing TCR nucleotide sequences with IMGT/GENE-DB human TR gene sequences. In a later analysis, CDR3 sequences and most-parsimonious VDJ recombination scenarios were assigned using the TCRdist pipeline. In a later analysis, every TCR beta chain was defined by the combination of its CDR3 amino acid sequence and its V-gene family, and reads without a unique V-gene family were dropped. A later analysis removed 550 to 700 highly shared, low-generation-probability nucleotide sequences to deal with suspected cross-contamination and a sequencing artifact. In a later analysis, a clonal expansion index for each public chain was calculated from normalized within-repertoire ranks of inferred template counts. Generation probabilities in a later analysis came from a VDJ recombination model fitted to out-of-frame rearrangements, and those results were checked against IGoR. In a later analysis, hypergeometric tests were used to score TCR-TCR, TCR-HLA and TCR-CMV co-occurrence, with a repertoire-size bias correction applied to TCR pairs. To estimate false discovery rates, a later analysis permuted the HLA or CMV assignments 20 times. In a later analysis, co-occurring TCRs were grouped using DBSCAN, and TCRdist sequence similarity was added for clustering within HLA-allele-positive subsets. Repertoires with fewer than 30,000 or more than 120,000 public chains, plus five repertoires with anomalous nucleotide sharing, were excluded from co-occurrence clustering. The clones in this table, taken by TCRdb from immuneACCESS, are in-frame only. Not every clone is retained; where verified, under half of the shortfall comes from an unresolved V gene, and the cause of the rest is unknown. The DNA was the basis for D and trimming; V, J and clone size are from that table. For this sample the table gives under 200,000 clones, of which 75% to 90% were detected only once. Of the sample, 9.3% is held by the ten largest clones.

The specimen was PBMCs. The clonotype originates from a young man in good health and CMV-seropositive.

The DNA sequence is TGTGCCAGCAGCTTGCCGGGACAGATGAACACTGAAGCTTTCTTT. Its protein reads: CASSLPGQMNTEAFF. The chain was built from TRBV5-8 and TRBJ1-1; 7 of the junction bases match TRBD1. Trimming accounts for 1 base at V and 0 bases at J, while the number of junction bases matched to no gene is 3. The CDR3 starts with the cysteine, ends with the phenylalanine, and has 15 residues. CDR3 DNA is the only sequence kept; it has 45 bases, read in frame from the first base. CDR1 SGHTS and CDR2 YDEGEE are derived from the germline V gene.